This T cell receptor (beta chain) derives from a study of blood T cell repertoires in COVID-19. The assay was immunoSEQ multiplex PCR, and TCRdb's table has in-frame clones only and misses some. This sample has approximately 72,000 clones, with 86% found just once. V was trimmed by 5 bases and J by 5 bases, leaving 9 bases between them. The CDR3 loop spans 13 amino acids. Germline V CDR1 and CDR2: SSHAT, FNYEAQ (reference sequence). This clonotype was sampled from a woman aged 60-75 years with acute or convalescent COVID-19. Input material: peripheral blood. This sequence joins TRBV7-7 and TRBJ2-2, with D perhaps matching TRBD1 (6 bases). The CDR3, as DNA: TGTGCCAGCAGCACCACAGGGACCGGGGAGCTGTTTTTT. Its translation: CASSTTGTGELFF.